This T cell receptor beta chain was documented in a study of immune cell composition in non-small cell lung cancer. Study results and limitations: Squamous lung tumours showed higher top 10 clone scores and clonality than adenocarcinomas.

Data came from immunoSEQ multiplex PCR; TCRdb stores just in-frame clones and leaves some out. The sample holds 1,500 to 2,000 clones, just over 75% seen once. This CDR3 comprises 15 residues. The germline V gene has CDR1 ENHRY and CDR2 SYGVKD. V gave up 6 bases and J gave up 3 bases; unmatched junction bases: 7. Note on this clone: Its antigen remains unknown.

The sequence came from a human donor with non-small cell lung cancer. Sequenced: lung tumor tissue. The chain uses TRBV10-3 and TRBJ2-2, with 7 bases that match TRBD1. The chain's CDR3 is CAISRDRTYTGELFF. CDR3 DNA: TGTGCCATCAGCCGGGACAGAACCTACACCGGGGAGCTGTTTTTT.